Below, 25 T cell receptor beta chains from the same sample are listed, as sequenced in a study of a mutant IDH1 vaccine in newly diagnosed glioma. As for time point: week 35, safety follow-up. Each dose of the vaccine consisted of 300 ug of mutant IDH1 20-mer peptide, with topical imiquimod. These receptors are not linked to any known antigen. This table comes from immunoSEQ multiplex PCR, and its TCRdb copy is limited to in-frame clones, with some not included. Of some 66,000 clones in the sample, less than 90% were seen once. The sequences come from PBMCs, collected from a glioma patient whose treatment included an IDH1 peptide vaccine. These receptors originate from a man aged 25-45 years with glioma.

The genes are TRBV9 and TRBJ2-3, with 12 positions matching TRBD2. This CDR3 is built from 16 residues. Unmatched junction bases numbered 7, after V lost 4 bases and J lost 4 bases. Germline V gene lookup returns CDR1 SGDLS and CDR2 YYNGEE. CDR3 nucleotide sequence: TGTGCCAGCAGCCTCCCTAGCGGGGGGGCCCCAGATACGCAGTATTTT. Translating it yields CASSLPSGGAPDTQYF. The variable domain in full, with the rest retrieved from reference TRBV9 and TRBJ2-3, is DSGVTQTPKHLITATGQRVTLRCSPRSGDLSVYWYQQSLDQGLQFLIQYYNGEERAKGNILERFSAQQFPDLHSELNLSSLELGDSALYFCASSLPSGGAPDTQYFGPGTRLTVL.

The chain couples TRBV7-9 to TRBJ2-1; D could derive from TRBD1 or TRBD2 (5 bases each). The CDR3 sequence is 12 residues long. Germline CDR1 reads SEHNR; CDR2 reads FQNEAQ (reference sequence). V lost 3 bases, J lost 12 bases, and 12 bases lay in between. The CDR3 DNA reads as TGTGCCAGCAGCTTGGGGCCCCGGGGGCAGTTCTTC. Translated: CASSLGPRGQFF.

The chain combines TRBV5-4 with TRBJ2-1, with 8 positions matching TRBD1. CDR1 is SGHNT and CDR2 is YYREEE in the germline V gene (reference sequence). V shed 0 bases, J shed 3 bases, and the junction held 2 bases outside the gene matches. The length of the CDR3 is 15 residues. CDR3 DNA sequence: TGTGCCAGCAGCTTGGAGGACAGGGACTACAATGAGCAGTTCTTC. This encodes CASSLEDRDYNEQFF.

This chain joins TRBV28 and TRBJ1-1; D is perhaps TRBD1 (5 bases). Trimming took off 5 bases at V and 8 bases at J, with 21 bases between the two ends. The length of the CDR3 is 15 residues. CDR1 is MDHEN and CDR2 is SYDVKM in the germline V gene. CDR3: CASSHLKGAWGEAFF. The CDR3 DNA reads as TGTGCCAGCAGTCACCTAAAGGGAGCCTGGGGCGAAGCTTTCTTT.

The chain employs TRBV19 and TRBJ2-5; D unclear. This CDR3 is 13 amino acids long. Trimming took off 4 bases at V and 2 bases at J, with 8 bases between the two ends. Germline CDR1 reads LNHDA; CDR2 reads SQIVND (reference sequence). The CDR3 DNA reads TGTGCCAGTAGTAGTCAGTCACAAGAGACCCAGTACTTC. It encodes CASSSQSQETQYF.

This chain joins TRBV4-1 and TRBJ1-2; 10 nucleotides align to TRBD1. Germline-derived CDR1 and CDR2 are MGHRA and YSYEKL. V lost 3 bases and J lost 0; bases outside the gene matches: 1. The CDR3 is 15 residues long. The CDR3 sequence: CASSHGTGANYGYTF. The CDR3 region has the DNA TGCGCCAGCAGCCATGGGACAGGGGCTAACTATGGCTACACCTTC.

The chain joins TRBV11-2 to TRBJ2-2, with TRBD2 as a possible D gene (5 bases). The CDR3 totals 15 residues. V was trimmed by 5 bases and J by 4 bases, leaving 14 bases between them. Germline CDR1 reads SGHAT; CDR2 reads FQNNGV. CDR3 amino acids: CASSPLGAGTGELFF. CDR3 in DNA: TGTGCCAGCAGCCCCCTCGGCGCGGGCACCGGGGAGCTGTTTTTT.

This clone came up once. The rearrangement links TRBV6-5 to TRBJ1-6, with D maybe TRBD1 (5 bases). The CDR3 loop spans 16 amino acids. CDR1 is MNHEY, CDR2 SVGAGI, per germline. The ends were cut back, 3 bases at V and 8 bases at J, with 17 bases in the middle. CDR3 sequence reads: CASSYRGTGNHSPLHF. In DNA form, the CDR3 reads TGTGCCAGCAGTTATAGGGGCACCGGGAACCATTCACCCCTCCACTTT.

This clone was observed a few times. The same CDR3 is also encoded by other DNA sequences in this sample. The rearrangement uses TRBV5-6 and TRBJ1-1; possible D gene TRBD1, 6 bases. The CDR3 is 12 amino acids. Trimming left V 2 bases short and J 5 bases short, with 7 bases between. Germline loops: CDR1 SGHDT, CDR2 YYEEEE. CDR3 sequence (DNA): TGTGCCAGCAGCTTAAGGGGGACTGAAGCTTTCTTT. It codes for CASSLRGTEAFF.

V gene TRBV19 combines with J gene TRBJ2-1, with 9 bases fitting TRBD2. The germline V gene has CDR1 LNHDA and CDR2 SQIVND (reference sequence). The CDR3 totals 17 residues. J lost 3 bases, V lost 6 bases, and 12 bases had no gene match. DNA of the CDR3: TGTGCCAGTAGGGTTTCTAGAGCGGGGGGATACTACAATGAGCAGTTCTTC. It translates to CASRVSRAGGYYNEQFF.

The V gene is TRBV27, the J gene TRBJ2-7; tentatively, D is TRBD2 (5 bases). Trimming removed 0 bases from V and 6 bases from J, with 18 bases in between. The CDR3 is 16 amino acids. The germline gives CDR1 MNHEY, CDR2 SMNVEV (reference sequence). This CDR3 is CASSLSVPGLVVEQYF. The CDR3 nucleotides read TGTGCCAGCAGTTTATCGGTCCCGGGGTTGGTCGTCGAGCAGTACTTC.

The rearrangement joins TRBV27 to TRBJ1-2, with D possibly matching TRBD1 (5 bases). Trimming shortened V by 3 bases and J by 4 bases, and 12 bases separated the two germline ends. CDR3 length: 14 residues. Germline-derived CDR1 and CDR2 are MNHEY and SMNVEV (reference sequence). The DNA of the CDR3 is TGTGCCAGCAGTTTTTCCCCGACAGTCTATGGCTACACCTTC. Translated: CASSFSPTVYGYTF.

This chain connects TRBV30 to TRBJ2-7; 7 nucleotides line up with TRBD2. The V gene end was trimmed by 7 bases and the J gene end by 3 bases; junction bases not matched to a gene: 6. Per germline, CDR1 GTSNPN and CDR2 SVGIG (reference sequence). The CDR3 contains 12 residues. CDR3: CASGEGIYEQYF. The DNA for the CDR3 is TGTGCCTCGGGGGAGGGGATCTACGAGCAGTACTTC.

The chain carries TRBV7-8 and TRBJ2-1; 7 positions match TRBD1. CDR1 is SGHVS and CDR2 is FQNEAQ in the germline V gene. This CDR3 region has 18 residues. V lost 3 bases, J lost 4 bases, and 15 bases stayed unmatched. The CDR3 sequence: CASSLVKGGDGGYNEQFF. The CDR3 DNA reads TGTGCCAGCAGCTTGGTCAAAGGGGGCGACGGCGGATACAATGAGCAGTTCTTC.

CDR3 protein: CASITTRGAAGYTF. In DNA form, the CDR3 reads TGCGCCAGCATCACCACCCGAGGAGCCGCAGGCTACACCTTC. The chain joins TRBV10-2 to TRBJ1-2; D is undetermined. The CDR3 totals 14 residues. Germline V lookup: CDR1 WSHSY, CDR2 SAAADI. Trimming left V 7 bases short and J 8 bases short, with 20 bases between.

This chain uses TRBV27 with TRBJ1-2; weak D call: TRBD1 (6 bases). With 5 bases removed from V and 13 bases from J, the gap between germline ends came to 26 bases. CDR3 size: 15 residues. Germline V CDR1 and CDR2: MNHEY, SMNVEV (reference sequence). The CDR3 is CASSRGGSPWFGCTF. CDR3 in DNA: TGTGCCAGCAGTCGGGGGGGCAGCCCCTGGTTTGGATGCACCTTC.

The chain has TRBV6-6 and TRBJ1-2; 7 bases align to TRBD1. Germline V gene lookup returns CDR1 MNHNY and CDR2 SVGAGI (reference sequence). The J segment lost 2 bases and the V segment lost 6 bases, leaving 3 bases of the junction unmatched. The CDR3 has 13 amino acids. CDR3 sequence reads: CASRGTENYGYTF. For the CDR3, the DNA is TGTGCCAGCAGGGGGACAGAAAACTATGGCTACACCTTC.

The chain employs TRBV5-6 and TRBJ1-2, with 7 nucleotides matching TRBD1. Germline V lookup: CDR1 SGHDT, CDR2 YYEEEE. V was pared by 4 bases and J by 0 bases, with 9 bases of the junction left unmatched. The CDR3 is 16 residues long. Here the CDR3 reads CASSVGGTAANYGYTF. The CDR3 DNA reads TGTGCCAGCAGCGTCGGGGGGACAGCAGCTAACTATGGCTACACCTTC.

V is TRBV27 and J is TRBJ2-7, with D tentatively TRBD1 (5 bases). The CDR3 consists of 16 residues. Between the trimmed V and J ends, which lost 4 bases and 0 bases, there was a span of 16 bases. The germline V gene has CDR1 MNHEY and CDR2 SMNVEV (reference sequence). The chain's CDR3 is CASSWGGPPSSYEQYF. CDR3 DNA: TGTGCCAGCAGTTGGGGCGGACCCCCTAGCTCCTACGAGCAGTACTTC.

The genes are TRBV6-6 and TRBJ2-5, with D perhaps TRBD2 (6 bases). V lost 2 bases, J lost 5 bases, and 9 bases lay in between. Germline V lookup: CDR1 MNHNY, CDR2 SVGAGI (reference sequence). CDR3 length: 13 residues. The CDR3 nucleotides read TGTGCCAGCAGTTACGCGGGGAGGGAGACCCAGTACTTC. Translating it yields CASSYAGRETQYF.

Comment on this clone: The sample has other DNA sequences that encode this CDR3 too. The chain couples TRBV18 to TRBJ2-7; D remains unclear. From germline, CDR1 is KGHSH and CDR2 LQKENI. The V and J ends lost 5 bases and 1 base respectively, with 3 bases between them. This CDR3 comprises 11 residues. CDR3 loop: CASSLSYEQYF. CDR3 coding DNA: TGTGCCAGCTCATTATCCTACGAGCAGTACTTC. Full variable domain (rest looked up from reference TRBV18 and TRBJ2-7): NAGVMQNPRHLVRRRGQEARLRCSPMKGHSHVYWYRQLPEEGLKFMVYLQKENIIDESGMPKERFSAEFPKEGPSILRIQQVVRGDSAAYFCASSLSYEQYFGPGTRLTVT.

The V gene is TRBV29-1, the J gene TRBJ2-5, with D possibly TRBD1 on 6 matching bases. Judging by the DNA end, TRBJ2-7 fits better; the J call may be wrong. The germline gives CDR1 SQVTM, CDR2 ANQGSEA. This CDR3 region has 13 residues. DNA for the CDR3: TGCAGCGCCATCAGGGGAAATTCCTACGAGCAGTACTTC. Protein product: CSAIRGNSYEQYF.

V is TRBV6-1 and J is TRBJ1-1; no firm D call. Germline CDR1 is MNHNS and CDR2 is SASEGT. There are 13 residues in the CDR3. The V gene lost 0 bases and the J gene lost 1 base, with 3 bases spanning the gap. The CDR3 DNA reads TGTGCCAGCAGTGAAGCTGGGAACACTGAAGCTTTCTTT. This encodes CASSEAGNTEAFF.

The V and J genes are TRBV6-6 and TRBJ2-2; the D gene is possibly TRBD1 (6 bases). Germline V gene sequence: CDR1 MNHNY, CDR2 SVGAGI (reference sequence). Trimming shortened V by 6 bases and J by 4 bases, and 9 bases separated the two germline ends. This CDR3 is 13 amino acids long. Written as DNA, the CDR3 is TGTGCCAGCAGACAGGGTTCCACCGGGGAGCTGTTTTTT. Protein sequence: CASRQGSTGELFF.

This chain joins TRBV28 and TRBJ2-1; D uncertain. From germline, CDR1 is MDHEN and CDR2 SYDVKM. CDR3 length: 15 residues. V dropped 3 bases and J dropped 5 bases, with 14 bases sitting between them. The CDR3 sequence: CASSLEQQLNNEQFF. In nucleotides, the CDR3 is TGTGCCAGCAGTTTGGAGCAACAACTTAACAATGAGCAGTTCTTC.